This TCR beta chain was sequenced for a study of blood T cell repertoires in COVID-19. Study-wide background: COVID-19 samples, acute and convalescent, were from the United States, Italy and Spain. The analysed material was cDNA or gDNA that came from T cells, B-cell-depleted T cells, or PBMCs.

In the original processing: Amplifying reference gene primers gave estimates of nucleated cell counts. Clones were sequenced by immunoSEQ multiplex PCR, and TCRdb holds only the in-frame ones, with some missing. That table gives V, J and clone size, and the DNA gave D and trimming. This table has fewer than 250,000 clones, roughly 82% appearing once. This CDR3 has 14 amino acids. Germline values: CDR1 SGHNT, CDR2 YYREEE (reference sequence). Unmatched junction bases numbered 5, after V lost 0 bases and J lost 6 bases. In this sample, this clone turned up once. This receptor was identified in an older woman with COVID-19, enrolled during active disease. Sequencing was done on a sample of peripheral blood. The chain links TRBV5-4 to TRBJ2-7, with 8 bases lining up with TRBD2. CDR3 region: CASSLDGRAAEQYF. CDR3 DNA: TGTGCCAGCAGCTTGGACGGGAGGGCCGCCGAGCAGTACTTC.